Listed below are T cell receptor beta chains from one sample, sequenced in a study of T cell responses to AZD1222 COVID-19 vaccine. The data were produced by immunoSEQ multiplex PCR, yet TCRdb's version contains in-frame clones alone and is incomplete. The data contain over 150,000 clones, 90% to 95% of them singletons. Here the sequenced sample was peripheral blood, taken 28 days after the second AZD1222 dose. The receptor set was obtained from an adult who received the AZD1222 COVID-19 vaccine. Each CDR3 is given with its conserved first and last residue. D genes are given only for firm matches. Rows give clone size only sometimes, using once, few, many, or a class for an expanded clone.

d_call	v_call	clone_size	j_call	cdr3_aa	cdr3_nt
NA	TRBV5-4	NA	TRBJ1-2	CASSLALPGRDRTF	TGTGCCAGCAGCTTGGCCCTGCCAGGAAGGGATAGGACCTTC
NA	TRBV6-1	NA	TRBJ1-2	CASSESVRGFGYTF	TGTGCCAGCAGTGAAAGCGTCAGGGGTTTTGGCTACACCTTC
TRBD1	TRBV23-1	NA	TRBJ1-2	CASSQTRDRANYGYTF	TGCGCCAGCAGTCAAACCCGGGACAGAGCTAACTATGGCTACACCTTC
NA	TRBV9	few	TRBJ2-4	CASSALQGGDIQYF	TGTGCCAGCAGCGCGCTACAGGGTGGGGACATTCAGTACTTC
NA	TRBV2	NA	TRBJ1-1	CASRRGPNTEAFF	TGTGCCAGCAGAAGGGGTCCGAACACTGAAGCTTTCTTT
NA	TRBV10-3	few	TRBJ1-6	CAISESKGSYNSPLHF	TGTGCCATCAGTGAGTCGAAGGGCTCCTATAATTCACCCCTCCACTTT
NA	TRBV5-5	NA	TRBJ1-6	CASSLRGEPYNSPLHF	TGTGCCAGCAGCTTGCGGGGGGAACCCTATAATTCACCCCTCCACTTT
NA	TRBV2	NA	TRBJ1-1	CASSQTAMNTEAFF	TGTGCCAGCAGTCAGACGGCCATGAACACTGAAGCTTTCTTT
TRBD1	TRBV6-5	NA	TRBJ2-2	CASSRGLAGAGELFF	TGTGCCAGCAGCAGGGGGCTAGCAGGAGCCGGGGAGCTGTTTTTT
TRBD1	TRBV3-1/TRBV3-2	few	TRBJ1-3	CASSQGTQGGSGNTIYF	TGTGCCAGCAGCCAAGGGACCCAGGGGGGGTCTGGAAACACCATATATTTT
NA	TRBV27	NA	TRBJ2-1	CASSLGNYNEQFF	TGTGCCAGCAGTTTAGGGAACTACAATGAGCAGTTCTTC
TRBD1	TRBV5-1	NA	TRBJ2-7	CASSSTGVEQYF	TGCGCCAGCAGCTCGACAGGGGTCGAGCAGTACTTC
NA	TRBV12-2	NA	TRBJ2-1	CASRPYPGPSFYNEQFF	TGTGCAAGTCGCCCGTATCCGGGGCCCAGTTTTTACAATGAGCAGTTCTTC
NA	TRBV19	NA	TRBJ2-6	CASSIYGERGANVLTF	TGTGCCAGTAGTATTTATGGGGAAAGGGGGGCCAACGTCCTGACTTTC
TRBD2	TRBV28	NA	TRBJ2-2	CASRASGGPNTGELFF	TGTGCCAGCAGGGCTAGCGGGGGACCGAACACCGGGGAGCTGTTTTTT
NA	TRBV6-2/TRBV6-3	NA	TRBJ2-1	CASSYGVGGEQFF	TGTGCCAGCAGTTATGGAGTGGGGGGTGAGCAGTTCTTC
TRBD2	TRBV7-2	NA	TRBJ2-1	CASTPDLAGNEQFF	TGTGCCAGCACCCCTGATTTAGCGGGTAATGAGCAGTTCTTC
NA	TRBV2	NA	TRBJ1-2	CASSVQEGTEGYTF	TGTGCCAGCAGCGTACAAGAGGGGACGGAGGGCTACACCTTC
NA	TRBV12-3/TRBV12-4	NA	TRBJ1-2	CASSSSGYGYTF	TGTGCCAGCAGCTCCTCGGGGTATGGCTACACCTTC
NA	TRBV3-1/TRBV3-2	NA	TRBJ1-1	CASSQSYVAEAFF	TGTGCCAGCAGCCAGTCATACGTGGCTGAAGCTTTCTTT
TRBD1	TRBV18	NA	TRBJ1-4	CASSPPGQGSEKLFF	TGTGCCAGCTCACCCCCGGGACAGGGGAGCGAAAAACTGTTTTTT
NA	TRBV15	once	TRBJ1-6	CATSRDFRSYYNSPLHF	TGTGCCACCAGCAGAGATTTTCGGAGCTACTATAATTCACCCCTCCACTTT
NA	TRBV7-6	NA	TRBJ2-5	CASSLAGPQTQYF	TGTGCCAGCAGCTTAGCCGGCCCTCAGACCCAGTACTTC
NA	TRBV3-1/TRBV3-2	NA	TRBJ1-1	CASSQELGHDTEAFF	TGTGCCAGCAGCCAAGAGCTGGGACACGACACTGAAGCTTTCTTT
TRBD1	TRBV30	NA	TRBJ1-4	CAWSHRGGEKLFF	TGTGCCTGGAGTCACAGGGGTGGTGAAAAACTGTTTTTT
NA	TRBV7-8	NA	TRBJ2-1	CASSFGPSSGEQFF	TGTGCCAGCAGCTTTGGTCCTAGTTCGGGTGAGCAGTTCTTC
TRBD2	TRBV2	NA	TRBJ2-7	CASSAGGGVEQYF	TGTGCCAGCAGTGCTGGGGGAGGGGTCGAGCAGTACTTC
NA	TRBV11-2	NA	TRBJ1-5	CASSLGRGQPQHF	TGTGCCAGCAGCTTAGGTAGAGGCCAGCCCCAGCATTTT
NA	TRBV6-5	NA	TRBJ2-7	CASSSGTLTYEQYF	TGTGCCAGCAGTTCCGGGACTTTAACCTACGAGCAGTACTTC
NA	TRBV14	NA	TRBJ2-7	CASSHAGSYEQYF	TGTGCCAGCAGCCATGCGGGTTCCTACGAGCAGTACTTC
TRBD1	TRBV5-1	NA	TRBJ1-3	CASSLGTGSGNTIYF	TGCGCCAGCAGCTTGGGGACAGGCTCTGGAAACACCATATATTTT
NA	TRBV4-1	NA	TRBJ1-1	CASSQEKGGPRTEAFF	TGCGCCAGCAGCCAAGAGAAGGGGGGGCCAAGGACTGAAGCTTTCTTT
NA	TRBV15	NA	TRBJ1-1	CATSRHAVEAFF	TGTGCCACCAGCAGGCACGCGGTCGAAGCTTTCTTT
TRBD2	TRBV19	few	TRBJ2-5	CASSIGRGDRQETQYF	TGTGCCAGTAGTATCGGGCGGGGGGACCGCCAAGAGACCCAGTACTTC
TRBD1	TRBV7-6	NA	TRBJ1-3	CASSLAGTGTGNTIYF	TGTGCCAGCAGCTTAGCCGGGACAGGTACTGGAAACACCATATATTTT
TRBD1	TRBV28	NA	TRBJ1-4	CASGDSSNEKLFF	TGTGCCAGCGGGGACAGCTCTAATGAAAAACTGTTTTTT
NA	TRBV19	NA	TRBJ1-5	CAASSIVGAGQPQHF	TGTGCCGCCAGTAGTATAGTCGGGGCGGGTCAGCCCCAGCATTTT
TRBD1	TRBV5-1	NA	TRBJ1-2	CASSLATATGANNYGYTF	TGCGCCAGCAGCTTGGCTACCGCGACAGGGGCCAATAACTATGGCTACACCTTC
NA	TRBV18	NA	TRBJ1-4	CASSPPQGAVGEKLFF	TGTGCCAGCTCACCACCTCAAGGGGCAGTTGGAGAAAAACTGTTTTTT
TRBD1	TRBV7-8	NA	TRBJ1-1	CASSFDRGHDGDTEAFF	TGTGCCAGCAGCTTCGACAGGGGGCACGATGGGGACACTGAAGCTTTCTTT
TRBD1	TRBV15	NA	TRBJ1-2	CATSSKLTGTGSYTF	TGTGCCACCAGCAGCAAACTTACCGGGACAGGCAGCTACACCTTC
NA	TRBV7-9	NA	TRBJ1-5	CASTTDLGLLQPQHF	TGTGCCAGCACGACCGACCTAGGGTTACTCCAGCCCCAGCATTTT